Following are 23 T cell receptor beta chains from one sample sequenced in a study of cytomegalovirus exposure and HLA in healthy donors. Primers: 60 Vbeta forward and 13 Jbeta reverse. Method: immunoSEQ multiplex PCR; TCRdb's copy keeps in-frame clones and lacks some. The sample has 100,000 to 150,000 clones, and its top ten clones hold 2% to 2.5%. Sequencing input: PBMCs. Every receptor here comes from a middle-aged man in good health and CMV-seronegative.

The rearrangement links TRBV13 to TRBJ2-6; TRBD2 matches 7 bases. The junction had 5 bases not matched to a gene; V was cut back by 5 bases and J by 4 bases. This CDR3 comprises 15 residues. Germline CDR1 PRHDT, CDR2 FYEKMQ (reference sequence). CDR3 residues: CASSPGRAGANVLTF. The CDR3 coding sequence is TGTGCCAGCAGCCCGGGGAGGGCAGGGGCCAACGTCCTGACTTTC.

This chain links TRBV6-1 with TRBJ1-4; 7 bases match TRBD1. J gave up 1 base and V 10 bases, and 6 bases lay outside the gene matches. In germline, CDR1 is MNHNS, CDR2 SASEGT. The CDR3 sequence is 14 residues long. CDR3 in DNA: TGTGCCACAGGGGGTAGGGGAACTAATGAAAAACTGTTTTTT. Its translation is CATGGRGTNEKLFF.

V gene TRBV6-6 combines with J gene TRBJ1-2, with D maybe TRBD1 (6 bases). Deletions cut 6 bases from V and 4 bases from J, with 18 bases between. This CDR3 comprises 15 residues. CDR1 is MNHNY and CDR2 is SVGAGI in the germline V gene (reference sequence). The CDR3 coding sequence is TGTGCCAGCAGCAAGGACAGTTTTCCAGGCTATGGCTACACCTTC. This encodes CASSKDSFPGYGYTF.

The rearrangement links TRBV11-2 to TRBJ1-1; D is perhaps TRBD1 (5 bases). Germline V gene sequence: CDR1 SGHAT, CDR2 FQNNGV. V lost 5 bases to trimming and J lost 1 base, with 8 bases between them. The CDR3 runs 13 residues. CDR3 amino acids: CASSLTENTEAFF. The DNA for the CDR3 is TGTGCCAGCAGCCTGACAGAGAACACTGAAGCTTTCTTT.

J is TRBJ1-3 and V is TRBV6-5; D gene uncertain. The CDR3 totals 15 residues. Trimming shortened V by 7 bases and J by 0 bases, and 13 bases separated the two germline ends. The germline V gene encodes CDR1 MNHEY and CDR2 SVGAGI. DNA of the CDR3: TGTGCCAGCATCTCACAGCTAGCCTCTGGAAACACCATATATTTT. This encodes CASISQLASGNTIYF.

CDR3 nucleotide sequence: TGTGCCAGCAGCCCCGGACAGACTCGGAATCAGCCCCAGCATTTT. Its translation: CASSPGQTRNQPQHF. V usage is TRBV28 and J usage is TRBJ1-5; maybe TRBD1 (6 bases). The ends were cut back, 6 bases at V and 4 bases at J, with 16 bases in the middle. The CDR3 has 15 amino acids. Per the germline V gene, CDR1 is MDHEN and CDR2 is SYDVKM.

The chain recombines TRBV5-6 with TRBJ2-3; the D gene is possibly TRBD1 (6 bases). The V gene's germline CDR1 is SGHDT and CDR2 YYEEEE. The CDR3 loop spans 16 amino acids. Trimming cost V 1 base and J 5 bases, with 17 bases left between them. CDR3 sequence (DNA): TGTGCCAGCAGCTTGATGTTGCAGGGGCAGGGAGATACGCAGTATTTT. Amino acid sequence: CASSLMLQGQGDTQYF.

The CDR3, as DNA: TGCAGCGTTGTGAACTTCGGTGGACAGGGGAACGAGCAGTACTTC. Amino acids: CSVVNFGGQGNEQYF. V usage is TRBV29-1 and J usage is TRBJ2-7, with 9 nucleotides matching TRBD1. The CDR3 extends over 15 amino acids. V shed 4 bases and J 5 bases; nucleotides not matched to a gene: 12. Per the germline V gene, CDR1 is SQVTM and CDR2 is ANQGSEA.

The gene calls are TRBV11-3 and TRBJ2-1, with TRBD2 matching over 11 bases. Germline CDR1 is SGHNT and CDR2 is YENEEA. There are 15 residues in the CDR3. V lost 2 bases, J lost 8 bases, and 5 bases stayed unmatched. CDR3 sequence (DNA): TGTGCCAGCAGCTTACTTAGCGGGAGGGCCTATGAGCAGTTCTTC. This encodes CASSLLSGRAYEQFF.

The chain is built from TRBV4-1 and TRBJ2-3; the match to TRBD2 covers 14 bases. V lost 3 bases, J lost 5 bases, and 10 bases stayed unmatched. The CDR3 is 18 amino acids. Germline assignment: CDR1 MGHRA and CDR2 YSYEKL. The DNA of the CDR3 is TGCGCCAGCAGCCAGACTCCCGGGACTAGCGGGGGACTAGATACGCAGTATTTT. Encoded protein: CASSQTPGTSGGLDTQYF.

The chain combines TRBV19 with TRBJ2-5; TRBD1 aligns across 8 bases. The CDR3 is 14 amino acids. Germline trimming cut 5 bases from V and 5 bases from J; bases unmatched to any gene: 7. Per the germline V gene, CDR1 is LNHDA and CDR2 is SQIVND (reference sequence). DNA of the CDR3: TGTGCCAGTAGTGTTCCGGGACAGGAGGAGACCCAGTACTTC. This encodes CASSVPGQEETQYF.

The CDR3 here is CASSIGQGLSYEQYF. The CDR3 DNA reads as TGTGCCAGCAGCATTGGACAGGGGCTATCCTACGAGCAGTACTTC. The chain joins TRBV6-5 to TRBJ2-7; 9 bases agree with TRBD1. Trimming removed 6 bases from V and 1 base from J; junction bases left unmatched: 7. CDR1 is MNHEY and CDR2 is SVGAGI in the germline V gene. This CDR3 has 15 residues.

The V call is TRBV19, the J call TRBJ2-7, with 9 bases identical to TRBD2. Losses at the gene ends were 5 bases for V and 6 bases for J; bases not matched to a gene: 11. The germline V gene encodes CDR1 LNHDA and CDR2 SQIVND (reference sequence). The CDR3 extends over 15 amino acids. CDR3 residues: CASSPLAGVRAEQYF. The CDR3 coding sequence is TGTGCCAGTAGTCCCTTAGCGGGAGTGCGTGCCGAGCAGTACTTC.

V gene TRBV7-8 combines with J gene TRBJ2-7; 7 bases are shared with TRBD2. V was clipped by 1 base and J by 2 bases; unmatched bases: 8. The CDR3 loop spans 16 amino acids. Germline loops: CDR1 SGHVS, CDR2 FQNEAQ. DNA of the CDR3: TGTGCCAGCAGCTTAGGAGCAGCGGGATTTCCCTACGAGCAGTACTTC. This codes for CASSLGAAGFPYEQYF.

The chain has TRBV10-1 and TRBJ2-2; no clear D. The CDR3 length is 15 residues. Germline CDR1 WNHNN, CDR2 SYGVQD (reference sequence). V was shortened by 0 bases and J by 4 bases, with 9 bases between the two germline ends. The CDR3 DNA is TGCGCCAGCAGTGAGTCATCCCTGAGCACCGGGGAGCTGTTTTTT. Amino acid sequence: CASSESSLSTGELFF.

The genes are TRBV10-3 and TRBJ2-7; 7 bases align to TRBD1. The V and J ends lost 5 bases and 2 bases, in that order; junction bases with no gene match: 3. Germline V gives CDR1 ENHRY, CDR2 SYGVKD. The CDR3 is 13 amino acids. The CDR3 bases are TGTGCCATCAGTTTACAGGGGACCTACGAGCAGTACTTC. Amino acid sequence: CAISLQGTYEQYF.

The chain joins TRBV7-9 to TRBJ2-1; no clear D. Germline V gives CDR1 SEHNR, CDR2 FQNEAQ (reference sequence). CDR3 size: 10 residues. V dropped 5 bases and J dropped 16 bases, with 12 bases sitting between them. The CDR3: CASSADHRFF. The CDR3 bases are TGTGCCAGCAGCGCAGATCACCGTTTCTTC.

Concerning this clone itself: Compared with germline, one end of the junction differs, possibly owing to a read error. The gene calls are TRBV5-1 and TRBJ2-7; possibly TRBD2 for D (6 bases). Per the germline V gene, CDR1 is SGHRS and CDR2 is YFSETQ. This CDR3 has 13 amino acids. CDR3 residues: CASSSGLSYERYF. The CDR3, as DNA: TGCGCCAGCAGCTCGGGACTCTCCTACGAGCGGTACTTC. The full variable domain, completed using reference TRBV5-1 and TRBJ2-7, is KAGVTQTPRYLIKTRGQQVTLSCSPISGHRSVSWYQQTPGQGLQFLFEYFSETQRNKGNFPGRFSGRQFSNSRSEMNVSTLELGDSALYLCASSSGLSYERYFGPGTRLTVT.

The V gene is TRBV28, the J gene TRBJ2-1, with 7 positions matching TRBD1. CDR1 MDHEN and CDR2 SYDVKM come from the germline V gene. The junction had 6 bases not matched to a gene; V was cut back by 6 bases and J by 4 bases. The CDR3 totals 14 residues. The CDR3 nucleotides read TGTGCCAGCAGATTGGACAGGCCTTACAATGAGCAGTTCTTC. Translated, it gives CASRLDRPYNEQFF.

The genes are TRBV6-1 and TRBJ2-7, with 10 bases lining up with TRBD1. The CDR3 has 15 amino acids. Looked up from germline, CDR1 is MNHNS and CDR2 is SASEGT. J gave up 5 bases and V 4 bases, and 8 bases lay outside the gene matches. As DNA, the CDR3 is TGTGCCAGCAGTGTTAGGACAGGGGGTCTCGACGAGCAGTACTTC. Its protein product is CASSVRTGGLDEQYF.

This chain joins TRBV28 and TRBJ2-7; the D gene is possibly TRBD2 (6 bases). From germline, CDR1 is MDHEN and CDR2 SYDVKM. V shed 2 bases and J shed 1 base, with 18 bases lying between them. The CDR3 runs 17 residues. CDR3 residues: CASSLVNLGGASYEQYF. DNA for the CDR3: TGTGCCAGCAGTTTAGTAAACCTTGGCGGGGCGTCCTACGAGCAGTACTTC.

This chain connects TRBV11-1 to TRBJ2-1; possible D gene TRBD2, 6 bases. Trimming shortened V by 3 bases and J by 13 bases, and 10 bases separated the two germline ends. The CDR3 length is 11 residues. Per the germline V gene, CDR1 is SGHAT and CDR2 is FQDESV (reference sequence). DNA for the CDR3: TGTGCCAGCAGCTTGGGACTCGGACAGTTCTTC. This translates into CASSLGLGQFF. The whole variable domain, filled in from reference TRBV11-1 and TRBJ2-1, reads EAEVAQSPRYKITEKSQAVAFWCDPISGHATLYWYRQILGQGPELLVQFQDESVVDDSQLPKDRFSAERLKGVDSTLKIQPAELGDSAMYLCASSLGLGQFFGPGTRLTVL.

The CDR3 loop is CASSFDQETQYF. CDR3 in DNA: TGTGCCAGCAGCTTCGACCAAGAGACCCAGTACTTC. This chain uses TRBV11-3 with TRBJ2-5, with D unclear. Trimming pared 3 bases from V and 0 bases from J, leaving 2 bases between. This CDR3 spans 12 amino acids. Germline CDR1 reads SGHNT; CDR2 reads YENEEA.